A single sample gave rise to the 8 T cell receptor beta chains below, sequenced in a study of early T cells in non-severe SARS-CoV-2 infection. TCRdb ran MiXCR on the 5' RACE reads and lists one entry per CDR3 protein. The sample lists 40,000 to 55,000 distinct CDR3 sequences; approximately 22% were seen once. The material sequenced was whole blood, taken at baseline. Every receptor here comes from an adult who was a healthcare worker with PCR-confirmed SARS-CoV-2 infection or an uninfected control (not recorded which).

The J gene is TRBJ2-1, the V gene TRBV24-1; D is unresolved. The CDR3 consists of 14 residues. The V and J ends lost 6 bases and 2 bases respectively, with 10 bases between them. Germline CDR1 and CDR2: KGHDR and SFDVKD. CDR3 protein: CATSRNEPYNEQFF. CDR3 nucleotide sequence: TGTGCCACCAGTAGGAACGAGCCCTACAATGAGCAGTTCTTC.

This clonotype appeared a few times. CDR3 sequence reads: CSAKAGGTDTQYF. The CDR3 DNA reads as TGCAGTGCCAAAGCGGGAGGCACAGATACGCAGTATTTT. The gene calls are TRBV20-1 and TRBJ2-3; 8 nucleotides agree with TRBD2. This CDR3 is built from 13 residues. With V trimmed by 6 bases and J by 1 base, 3 bases remained unmatched. Germline assignment: CDR1 DFQATT and CDR2 SNEGSKA (reference sequence).

In its sample, this clonotype was seen a few times. This chain links TRBV7-8 with TRBJ1-4, with D possibly matching TRBD1 (5 bases). V lost 5 bases to trimming and J lost 8 bases, with 12 bases between them. The CDR3 spans 13 residues. CDR1 SGHVS and CDR2 FQNEAQ come from the germline V gene. CDR3 nucleotide sequence: TGTGCCAGCAGCCTGGGACCAAACGAAAAACTGTTTTTT. As protein: CASSLGPNEKLFF.

The chain has TRBV10-2 and TRBJ1-6; 7 bases are a match to TRBD1. The CDR3 has 14 residues. V lost 1 base and J lost 6; bases outside the gene matches: 0. CDR1 is WSHSY and CDR2 is SAAADI in the germline V gene. CDR3 sequence: CASSEYRGNSPLHF. The CDR3 DNA reads as TGCGCCAGCAGTGAGTACAGGGGTAATTCACCCCTCCACTTT.

This clonotype occurred a few times. This rearrangement joins TRBV18 to TRBJ2-7; 10 bases are shared with TRBD2. The CDR3 runs to 14 residues. Germline assignment: CDR1 KGHSH and CDR2 LQKENI. V lost 4 bases to trimming and J lost 0 bases; unmatched junction nucleotides: 0. The CDR3 loop is CASSLAGGSYEQYF. The CDR3 coding sequence is TGTGCCAGCTCACTAGCGGGGGGCTCCTACGAGCAGTACTTC.

This clonotype was recorded a few times. The chain has TRBV10-3 and TRBJ1-6; perhaps TRBD1 as D (5 bases). The germline CDR1 and CDR2 sequences are ENHRY and SYGVKD. V was cut by 8 bases and J by 5 bases, with 10 bases left in between. The CDR3 has 13 amino acids. CDR3 nucleotide sequence: TGTGCCATCGGGGCCGGGAATAATTCACCCCTCCACTTT. Its translation: CAIGAGNNSPLHF.

This clonotype was detected a few times. CDR3 residues: CASSLRAGGYGYTF. Written as DNA, the CDR3 is TGTGCCAGCAGTTTAAGAGCAGGGGGCTATGGCTACACCTTC. The chain combines TRBV12-3 or TRBV12-4 with TRBJ1-2; 7 bases agree with TRBD1. CDR3 length equals 14 residues. Trimming took 2 bases from V and 4 from J; bases not matched to a gene: 4.

This chain connects TRBV7-9 to TRBJ2-7, with TRBD2 matching over 8 bases. J gave up 0 bases and V 5 bases, and 6 bases lay outside the gene matches. CDR1 is SEHNR, CDR2 FQNEAQ, per germline (reference sequence). This CDR3 is 15 amino acids long. CDR3 residues: CASSPPGGISYEQYF. CDR3 nucleotides: TGTGCCAGCAGCCCACCGGGGGGGATCTCCTACGAGCAGTACTTC. Using reference TRBV7-9 and TRBJ2-7 for the parts outside the CDR3, the full variable domain is DTGVSQNPRHKITKRGQNVTFRCDPISEHNRLYWYRQTLGQGPEFLTYFQNEAQLEKSRLLSDRFSAERPKGSFSTLEIQRTEQGDSAMYLCASSPPGGISYEQYFGPGTRLTVT.